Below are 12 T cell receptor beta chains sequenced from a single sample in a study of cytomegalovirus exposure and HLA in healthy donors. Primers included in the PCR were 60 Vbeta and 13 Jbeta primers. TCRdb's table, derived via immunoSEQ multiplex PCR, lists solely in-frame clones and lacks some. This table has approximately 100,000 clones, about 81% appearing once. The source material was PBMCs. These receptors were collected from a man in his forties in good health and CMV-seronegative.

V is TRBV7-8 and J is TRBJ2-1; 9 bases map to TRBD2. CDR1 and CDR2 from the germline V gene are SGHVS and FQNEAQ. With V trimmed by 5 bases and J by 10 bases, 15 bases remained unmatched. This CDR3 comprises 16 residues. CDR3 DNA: TGTGCCAGCAGCCCCTCCGGGACTAGCTTCGCAAGCGAGCAGTTCTTC. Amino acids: CASSPSGTSFASEQFF.

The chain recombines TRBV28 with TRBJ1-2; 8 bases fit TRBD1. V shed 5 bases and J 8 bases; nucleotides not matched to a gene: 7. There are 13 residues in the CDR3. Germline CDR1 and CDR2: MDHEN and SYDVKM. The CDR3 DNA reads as TGTGCCAGCAGTCTCGGACAGGGTCTAGGCTACACCTTC. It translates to CASSLGQGLGYTF.

As DNA, the CDR3 is TGTGCCAGCAGTTACTCGGGGCCGCGGGGTTCACCCCTCCACTTT. It is translated as CASSYSGPRGSPLHF. The chain employs TRBV6-5 and TRBJ1-6; D may be TRBD1 (5 bases). The V end was cut by 0 bases, the J end by 9 bases, with 12 bases between. Germline CDR1 reads MNHEY; CDR2 reads SVGAGI. This CDR3 region has 15 residues.

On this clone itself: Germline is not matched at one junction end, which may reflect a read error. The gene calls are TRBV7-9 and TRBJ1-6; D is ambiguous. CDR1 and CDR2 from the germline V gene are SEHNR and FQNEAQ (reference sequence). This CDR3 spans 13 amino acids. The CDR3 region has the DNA TGTTCCAGCAGCTTCACAACTAATTCACCCCTCCACTTT. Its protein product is CSSSFTTNSPLHF.

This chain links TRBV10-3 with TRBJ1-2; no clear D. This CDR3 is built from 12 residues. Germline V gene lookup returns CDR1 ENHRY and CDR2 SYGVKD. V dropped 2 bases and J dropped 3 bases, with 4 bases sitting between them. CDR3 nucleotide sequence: TGTGCCATCAGTGAGGAGGACTATGGCTACACCTTC. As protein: CAISEEDYGYTF.

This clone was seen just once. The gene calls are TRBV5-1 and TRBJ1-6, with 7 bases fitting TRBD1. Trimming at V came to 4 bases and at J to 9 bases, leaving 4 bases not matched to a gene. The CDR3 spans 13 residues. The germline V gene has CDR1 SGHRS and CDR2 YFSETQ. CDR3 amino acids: CASSQWTGSPLHF. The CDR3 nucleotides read TGCGCCAGCAGCCAATGGACAGGTTCACCCCTCCACTTT. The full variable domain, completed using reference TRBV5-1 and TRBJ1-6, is KAGVTQTPRYLIKTRGQQVTLSCSPISGHRSVSWYQQTPGQGLQFLFEYFSETQRNKGNFPGRFSGRQFSNSRSEMNVSTLELGDSALYLCASSQWTGSPLHFGNGTRLTVT.

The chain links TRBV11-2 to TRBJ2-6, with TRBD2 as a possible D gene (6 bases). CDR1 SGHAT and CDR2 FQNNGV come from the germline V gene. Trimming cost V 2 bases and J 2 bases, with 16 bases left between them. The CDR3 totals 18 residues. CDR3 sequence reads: CASSLKPGTYTGANVLTF. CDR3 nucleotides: TGTGCCAGCAGCTTAAAACCGGGGACTTACACTGGGGCCAACGTCCTGACTTTC.

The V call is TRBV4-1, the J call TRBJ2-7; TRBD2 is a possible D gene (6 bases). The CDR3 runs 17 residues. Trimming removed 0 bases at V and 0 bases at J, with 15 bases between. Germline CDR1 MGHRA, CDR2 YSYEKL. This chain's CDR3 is CASSQDTFGGDSYEQYF. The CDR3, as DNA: TGCGCCAGCAGCCAAGATACTTTTGGCGGGGACTCCTACGAGCAGTACTTC.

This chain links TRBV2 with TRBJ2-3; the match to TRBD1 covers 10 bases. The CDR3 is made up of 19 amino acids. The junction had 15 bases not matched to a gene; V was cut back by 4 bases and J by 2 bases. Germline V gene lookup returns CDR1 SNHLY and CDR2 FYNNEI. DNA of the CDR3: TGTGCCAGCAGTGCATCAGTTTTCCTGGACAGGGGGGTCACAGATACGCAGTATTTT. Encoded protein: CASSASVFLDRGVTDTQYF.

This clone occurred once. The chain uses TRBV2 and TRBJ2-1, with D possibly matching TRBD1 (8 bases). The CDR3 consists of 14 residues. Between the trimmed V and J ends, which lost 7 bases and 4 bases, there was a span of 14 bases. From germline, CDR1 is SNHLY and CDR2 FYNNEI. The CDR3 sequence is CASTQGGVYNEQFF. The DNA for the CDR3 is TGTGCCAGCACACAGGGGGGGGTTTACAATGAGCAGTTCTTC.

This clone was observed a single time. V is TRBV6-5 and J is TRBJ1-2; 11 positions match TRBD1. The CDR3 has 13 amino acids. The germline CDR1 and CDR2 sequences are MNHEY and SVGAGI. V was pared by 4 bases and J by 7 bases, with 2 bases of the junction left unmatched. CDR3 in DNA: TGTGCCAGCAGTTTGGACAGGGGGCGTGGCTACACCTTC. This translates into CASSLDRGRGYTF.

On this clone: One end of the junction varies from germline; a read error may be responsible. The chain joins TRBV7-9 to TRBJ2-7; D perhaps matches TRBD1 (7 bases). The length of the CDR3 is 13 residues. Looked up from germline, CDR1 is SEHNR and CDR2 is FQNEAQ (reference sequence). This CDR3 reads CSSDLAGGSEQYF. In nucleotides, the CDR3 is TGTTCCAGCGACTTGGCAGGGGGGTCCGAGCAGTACTTC.